Below, 14 T cell receptor beta chains from the same sample are listed, as sequenced in a study of follicular helper T cells after annual influenza vaccination. The protocol was immunoSEQ multiplex PCR, while the TCRdb copy is restricted to in-frame clones and leaves out a portion. The data contain around 9,000 clones, 80% to 85% of them seen just once; the ten biggest clones take up over 0.5%. Time point indicated: 2013-2014 season, 7 days after vaccination. The sample consisted of CXCR5- memory CD4+ T cells sorted from blood, taken 7 days after influenza vaccination. The origin of the receptors is an adult who received the influenza vaccine.

The V and J genes are TRBV28 and TRBJ1-5; a weak D match, TRBD1 (6 bases). V was shortened by 6 bases and J by 7 bases, with 16 bases between the two germline ends. Germline CDR1 and CDR2: MDHEN and SYDVKM. CDR3 length equals 14 residues. CDR3 bases: TGTGCCAGCAGCCGGACAGAGGCCGGCCAGCCCCAGCATTTT. Translated, it gives CASSRTEAGQPQHF.

V usage is TRBV5-1 and J usage is TRBJ2-3, with unresolved D. The CDR3 runs 17 residues. The germline V and J ends were trimmed by 0 bases and 0 bases, with 14 bases remaining between them. Germline lookup yields CDR1 SGHRS and CDR2 YFSETQ. The DNA of the CDR3 is TGCGCCAGCAGCTTGGACGGTAGGCCTGCTAGCACAGATACGCAGTATTTT. It codes for CASSLDGRPASTDTQYF.

There are a few counts of this clone. The chain recombines TRBV27 with TRBJ2-7; D is undetermined. V lost 4 bases to trimming and J lost 3 bases, with 10 bases between them. This CDR3 spans 13 amino acids. CDR1 and CDR2 (germline): MNHEY, SMNVEV (reference sequence). As DNA, the CDR3 is TGTGCCAGCAGTTCCGCCCAGGTCTACGAGCAGTACTTC. As protein: CASSSAQVYEQYF.

The chain uses TRBV7-8 and TRBJ2-1, with 7 nucleotides matching TRBD2. V was clipped by 5 bases and J by 4 bases; unmatched bases: 11. The CDR3 covers 16 residues. Germline V gives CDR1 SGHVS, CDR2 FQNEAQ. The CDR3 bases are TGTGCCAGCAGCCTCTCTAGCGGAATCTTTTACAATGAGCAGTTCTTC. Translation gives CASSLSSGIFYNEQFF.

This clone was recorded a few times. The chain recombines TRBV27 with TRBJ2-7; 7 bases match TRBD2. The germline V gene has CDR1 MNHEY and CDR2 SMNVEV (reference sequence). Trimming cost V 6 bases and J 5 bases; bases outside gene matches: 13. This CDR3 is built from 15 residues. In DNA form, the CDR3 reads TGTGCCAGCAGAACGACAGCGGGACCGATCGACGAGCAGTACTTC. This codes for CASRTTAGPIDEQYF.

This chain uses TRBV5-8 with TRBJ2-2, with 9 bases identical to TRBD1. Germline V lookup: CDR1 SGHTS, CDR2 YDEGEE. The CDR3 runs 16 residues. With 1 base clipped from V and 3 bases from J, the junction kept 4 bases outside the gene matches. CDR3: CASSLPGQGYTGELFF. DNA for the CDR3: TGTGCCAGCAGCTTGCCGGGACAGGGATACACCGGGGAGCTGTTTTTT. Variable domain in full (rest from reference TRBV5-8 and TRBJ2-2): EAGVTQSPTHLIKTRGQQATLRCSPISGHTSVYWYQQALGLGLQFLLWYDEGEERNRGNFPPRFSGRQFPNYSSELNVNALELEDSALYLCASSLPGQGYTGELFFGEGSRLTVL.

The rearrangement joins TRBV18 to TRBJ1-1; D is ambiguous. In germline, CDR1 is KGHSH, CDR2 LQKENI. V lost 1 base to trimming and J lost 1 base, with 16 bases between them. This CDR3 contains 17 residues. The CDR3 DNA sequence: TGTGCCAGCTCACCACTAGGGCTAGGTGGGGAGAACACTGAAGCTTTCTTT. It specifies CASSPLGLGGENTEAFF.

The chain recombines TRBV27 with TRBJ1-1; possibly TRBD1 for D (6 bases). The CDR3 loop spans 14 amino acids. CDR1 MNHEY and CDR2 SMNVEV come from the germline V gene (reference sequence). V lost 0 bases and J lost 1, with 6 bases in between. The CDR3 sequence: CASSLSGQNTEAFF. CDR3 DNA sequence: TGTGCCAGCAGTTTATCGGGACAGAACACTGAAGCTTTCTTT.

The CDR3 loop is CASSDSGGSNQPQHF. The CDR3, as DNA: TGTGCCAGCAGTGATTCAGGTGGTAGCAATCAGCCCCAGCATTTT. The chain is built from TRBV6-1 and TRBJ1-5, with D uncertain. V gave up 3 bases and J gave up 0 bases, with 9 bases separating them. Germline-derived CDR1 and CDR2 are MNHNS and SASEGT. The CDR3 spans 15 residues.

This chain connects TRBV28 to TRBJ1-2; 9 nucleotides agree with TRBD1. Losses at the gene ends were 6 bases for V and 4 bases for J; bases not matched to a gene: 6. Germline V lookup: CDR1 MDHEN, CDR2 SYDVKM. The CDR3 contains 14 residues. The CDR3 here is CASRRWTGVYGYTF. CDR3 nucleotide sequence: TGTGCCAGCAGAAGGTGGACAGGGGTCTATGGCTACACCTTC.

The chain couples TRBV28 to TRBJ1-2; no clear D. CDR1 is MDHEN, CDR2 SYDVKM, per germline. The V and J ends lost 4 bases and 4 bases respectively, with 19 bases between them. The CDR3 spans 16 residues. DNA of the CDR3: TGTGCCAGCAGTTCCGGCCGAGGGAGCTTTACCTATGGCTACACCTTC. Residues: CASSSGRGSFTYGYTF.

This clone was detected only a few times. The chain has TRBV19 and TRBJ2-7; TRBD1 agrees at 11 bases. V lost 3 bases and J lost 4; bases outside the gene matches: 5. Germline V gene sequence: CDR1 LNHDA, CDR2 SQIVND (reference sequence). CDR3 length: 15 amino acids. CDR3 sequence reads: CASSIGTGGRYEQYF. CDR3 bases: TGTGCCAGTAGTATTGGGACAGGGGGTCGGTACGAGCAGTACTTC.

The chain carries TRBV4-1 and TRBJ1-6; D uncertain. Germline CDR1 is MGHRA and CDR2 is YSYEKL. There are 15 residues in the CDR3. With 1 base removed from V and 8 bases from J, the gap between germline ends came to 12 bases. The CDR3 DNA follows: TGCGCCAGCAGCCAAGCCCCCATCCCCGATTCACCCCTCCACTTT. Protein product: CASSQAPIPDSPLHF.

The gene calls are TRBV27 and TRBJ1-5; D gene uncertain. The CDR3 sequence is 12 residues long. The germline V gene encodes CDR1 MNHEY and CDR2 SMNVEV (reference sequence). Trimming removed 3 bases from V and 7 bases from J, with 7 bases in between. CDR3 sequence: CASSFSGQPQHF. The CDR3 DNA sequence: TGTGCCAGCAGTTTCTCGGGACAGCCCCAGCATTTT.